Listed below are T cell receptor beta chains from one sample, sequenced in a study of shared clonotypes between healthy human individuals. Generated by immunoSEQ multiplex PCR, the TCRdb table keeps only in-frame clones and is missing some. The table has hundreds of thousands of clones, 85% to 95% seen once. The specimen sequenced was naive CD8+ T cells sorted from blood. Source of these receptors: a woman aged 25 to 45 in good health. Each CDR3 is given with its conserved first and last residue. Each record gives: V gene, J gene, clone size, D gene, CDR3 protein, CDR3 DNA. A D gene is named only where the DNA matches it firmly. Expanded clones are given a class, and other clones once, few, many or no size at all.

>TRBV5-8|TRBJ2-7|once|TRBD1
CASSLGQRYEQYF
TGTGCCAGCAGCCTGGGACAGCGCTACGAGCAGTACTTC
>TRBV29-1|TRBJ2-1|-|-
CSGLSVNEQFF
TGCAGCGGGTTGAGCGTCAATGAGCAGTTCTTC
>TRBV11-2|TRBJ1-2|-|-
CASSLAQGGGYTF
TGTGCCAGCAGCTTAGCCCAGGGTGGCGGCTACACCTTC
>TRBV13|TRBJ2-1|-|-
CASSHPVRDNEQFF
TGTGCCAGCAGCCACCCCGTCAGGGACAATGAGCAGTTCTTC
>TRBV27|TRBJ2-3|-|-
CASSPSDGADTQYF
TGTGCCAGCAGTCCTTCGGACGGGGCAGATACGCAGTATTTT
>TRBV27|TRBJ2-2|-|TRBD1
CASSPWDRGRTGELFF
TGTGCCAGCAGTCCCTGGGACAGGGGGAGAACCGGGGAGCTGTTTTTT
>TRBV15|TRBJ2-7|-|TRBD1
CATSIGTGGTYEQYF
TGTGCCACCAGCATCGGGACAGGGGGCACCTACGAGCAGTACTTC
>TRBV19|TRBJ1-1|-|-
CASSIPGNTEAFF
TGTGCCAGTAGTATTCCCGGGAACACTGAAGCTTTCTTT
>TRBV9|TRBJ2-7|-|TRBD2
CASSPRTSGSTYEQYF
TGTGCCAGCAGCCCCCGGACTAGCGGGAGCACCTACGAGCAGTACTTC
>TRBV6-1|TRBJ2-3|-|-
CASSVRENTDTQYF
TGTGCCAGCAGTGTCAGAGAGAACACAGATACGCAGTATTTT
>TRBV6-1|TRBJ2-3|-|TRBD1
CASRTGRTDTQYF
TGTGCCAGCAGGACAGGGCGCACAGATACGCAGTATTTT
>TRBV27|TRBJ1-5|-|-
CASSQTGSNQPQHF
TGTGCCAGCAGTCAGACAGGTAGCAATCAGCCCCAGCATTTT
>TRBV13|TRBJ1-2|-|-
CASSQEGAYGYTF
TGTGCCAGCAGTCAGGAAGGAGCCTATGGCTACACCTTC
>TRBV19|TRBJ2-2|-|-
CASPTPAGELFF
TGTGCCAGTCCAACCCCCGCCGGGGAGCTGTTTTTT
>TRBV19|TRBJ2-1|-|-
CASSIFILPYNEQFF
TGTGCCAGTAGTATTTTCATCCTCCCCTACAATGAGCAGTTCTTC
>TRBV30|TRBJ1-2|few|TRBD1
CASERGRGLGYTF
TGTGCGTCGGAGAGGGGCAGGGGGCTTGGCTACACCTTC
>TRBV28|TRBJ2-7|-|-
CASSPGLPASYEQYF
TGTGCCAGCAGTCCAGGACTGCCCGCCTCCTACGAGCAGTACTTC